Presented here are 15 T cell receptor beta chains from one specimen sequenced in a study of cytomegalovirus exposure and HLA in healthy donors. PCR amplification relied on 60 Vbeta primers (plus 13 Jbeta primers). Clones were sequenced by immunoSEQ multiplex PCR, and TCRdb holds only the in-frame ones, with some missing. The sample table includes over 100,000 clones. Sequenced material: PBMCs. The receptors shown here come from a woman in her thirties or forties in good health and CMV-seropositive.

CDR3 in DNA: TGTGCCTACGGGACATACTATGGCTACACCTTC. Its translation: CAYGTYYGYTF. The rearrangement joins TRBV28 to TRBJ1-2, with D maybe TRBD1 (6 bases). This CDR3 is built from 11 residues. CDR1 and CDR2 from the germline V gene are MDHEN and SYDVKM. V lost 11 bases to trimming and J lost 3 bases, with 10 bases between them.

The chain couples TRBV9 to TRBJ2-3; maybe TRBD1 (6 bases). Germline assignment: CDR1 SGDLS and CDR2 YYNGEE. The V and J ends lost 3 bases and 1 base respectively, with 12 bases between them. This CDR3 comprises 15 residues. This CDR3 reads CASSETGYGTDTQYF. The CDR3 coding sequence is TGTGCCAGCAGCGAAACAGGGTACGGCACAGATACGCAGTATTTT.

The chain combines TRBV5-1 with TRBJ1-2; 8 nucleotides line up with TRBD1. Trimming cost V 4 bases and J 1 base; bases outside gene matches: 9. The CDR3 totals 16 residues. The germline gives CDR1 SGHRS, CDR2 YFSETQ. CDR3 residues: CASSLGQARGNYGYTF. In DNA form, the CDR3 reads TGCGCCAGCAGCCTGGGACAGGCCAGGGGTAACTATGGCTACACCTTC.

The chain is built from TRBV6-1 and TRBJ2-7, with D unclear. Germline CDR1 is MNHNS and CDR2 is SASEGT. The CDR3 covers 12 residues. Trimming removed 2 bases at V and 9 bases at J, with 11 bases between. The CDR3 loop reads CASSEISPGQYF. DNA for the CDR3: TGTGCCAGCAGTGAAATCAGTCCGGGGCAGTACTTC.

DNA of the CDR3: TGTGCCAGCAGCTTAGTTGGGACAGGGGTCTACGAGCAGTACTTC. Its protein is CASSLVGTGVYEQYF. The V and J genes are TRBV11-2 and TRBJ2-7; the match to TRBD1 covers 10 bases. Trimming at V came to 1 base and at J to 3 bases, leaving 3 bases not matched to a gene. The CDR3 contains 15 residues. Per the germline V gene, CDR1 is SGHAT and CDR2 is FQNNGV.

This chain uses TRBV30 with TRBJ1-4, with 8 bases identical to TRBD1. Trimming took 5 bases from V and 5 from J; bases not matched to a gene: 4. The CDR3 contains 13 residues. Germline CDR1 is GTSNPN and CDR2 is SVGIG (reference sequence). CDR3 region: CAWGTGVNEKLFF. The CDR3 bases are TGTGCCTGGGGGACAGGAGTGAATGAAAAACTGTTTTTT.

The chain combines TRBV7-3 with TRBJ2-7, with 7 bases identical to TRBD1. Germline V gives CDR1 SGHTA, CDR2 FQGTGA. This CDR3 contains 14 residues. Trimming cost V 5 bases and J 2 bases; bases outside gene matches: 6. The CDR3 DNA reads TGTGCCAGCAGCCCCAGAGGGGGCACCTACGAGCAGTACTTC. It specifies CASSPRGGTYEQYF.

The chain joins TRBV28 to TRBJ2-1; maybe TRBD1 (6 bases). Germline CDR1 and CDR2: MDHEN and SYDVKM. This CDR3 spans 13 amino acids. Trimming shortened V by 6 bases and J by 2 bases, and 8 bases separated the two germline ends. CDR3: CASRDSPYNEQFF. CDR3 DNA sequence: TGTGCCAGCAGGGACAGCCCCTACAATGAGCAGTTCTTC.

The V call is TRBV7-2, the J call TRBJ1-2, with TRBD1 as a possible D gene (6 bases). Germline assignment: CDR1 SGHTA and CDR2 FQGNSA. The germline V and J ends were trimmed by 5 bases and 1 base, with 8 bases remaining between them. The CDR3 has 13 residues. The DNA for the CDR3 is TGTGCCAGCAGCCAACAGGGTAACTATGGCTACACCTTC. It translates to CASSQQGNYGYTF.

The rearrangement joins TRBV28 to TRBJ2-7; 9 positions match TRBD2. After removal of 2 bases from V and 0 bases from J, the junction contained 2 bases not matched to a gene. The CDR3 is 15 amino acids. CDR1 and CDR2 (germline): MDHEN, SYDVKM. For the CDR3, the DNA is TGTGCCAGCAGTTTAAGCGGGAGGAACTCCTACGAGCAGTACTTC. Protein product: CASSLSGRNSYEQYF.

The chain employs TRBV13 and TRBJ2-5; 9 nucleotides align to TRBD2. From germline, CDR1 is PRHDT and CDR2 FYEKMQ (reference sequence). There are 14 residues in the CDR3. J lost 5 bases, V lost 3 bases, and 4 bases had no gene match. CDR3 nucleotide sequence: TGTGCCAGCAGCTTTAGCGGGAGAAGTGAGACCCAGTACTTC. It yields the protein CASSFSGRSETQYF.

The chain has TRBV9 and TRBJ2-3; D gene ambiguous. V lost 0 bases, J lost 5 bases, and 7 bases lay in between. This CDR3 is 13 amino acids long. Germline values: CDR1 SGDLS, CDR2 YYNGEE. As DNA, the CDR3 is TGTGCCAGCAGCGTAGCTGGCAAAGATACGCAGTATTTT. It yields the protein CASSVAGKDTQYF.

This sequence joins TRBV4-1 and TRBJ2-7; 12 bases match TRBD2. Per the germline V gene, CDR1 is MGHRA and CDR2 is YSYEKL. The ends lost 3 bases at V and 0 bases at J; junction bases unmatched: 3. The CDR3 has 16 amino acids. CDR3 sequence (DNA): TGCGCCAGCAGCCATCTAGCGGGAGGGGGCTCCTACGAGCAGTACTTC. Protein: CASSHLAGGGSYEQYF.

This chain links TRBV19 with TRBJ2-7; TRBD1 matches 7 bases. The germline gives CDR1 LNHDA, CDR2 SQIVND (reference sequence). The ends lost 2 bases at V and 3 bases at J; junction bases unmatched: 4. The CDR3 length is 14 residues. CDR3 nucleotide sequence: TGTGCCAGTAGTATAAAGGGGGCTCACTACGAGCAGTACTTC. Residues: CASSIKGAHYEQYF.

The CDR3 DNA reads as TGTGCCAGCAGCCCGAGGGGACTAGCGGGAGGGGCCTACGAGCAGTACTTC. Amino acids: CASSPRGLAGGAYEQYF. This sequence joins TRBV5-6 and TRBJ2-7; 16 bases are shared with TRBD2. CDR1 and CDR2 from the germline V gene are SGHDT and YYEEEE. Losses at the gene ends were 4 bases for V and 2 bases for J; bases not matched to a gene: 6. The CDR3 is made up of 17 amino acids.